One and the same sample provided the 31 T cell receptor beta chains below, sequenced in a study of T cell responses to AZD1222 COVID-19 vaccine. TCRdb's table, derived via immunoSEQ multiplex PCR, lists solely in-frame clones and lacks some. The sample holds 150,000 to 200,000 clones, over 80% seen once. Sequenced here: peripheral blood, sampled on day 0 of MenACWY control vaccination. Receptor source: an adult in good health.

The chain recombines TRBV7-3 with TRBJ2-7; 14 bases map to TRBD2. CDR1 and CDR2 from the germline V gene are SGHTA and FQGTGA. The CDR3 sequence is 17 residues long. V lost 1 base and J lost 0; bases outside the gene matches: 2. In DNA, the CDR3 is TGTGCCAGCAGCTTAAGCGGGACTAGCGGGGGCTCCTACGAGCAGTACTTC. As protein: CASSLSGTSGGSYEQYF.

The chain couples TRBV6-5 to TRBJ1-2; TRBD1 agrees at 8 bases. The germline CDR1 and CDR2 sequences are MNHEY and SVGAGI. V shed 6 bases, J shed 4 bases, and the junction held 4 bases outside the gene matches. CDR3 length: 13 residues. DNA of the CDR3: TGTGCCAGCAGGACAGGGGTCAGCTATGGCTACACCTTC. It codes for CASRTGVSYGYTF.

This rearrangement joins TRBV7-9 to TRBJ2-6; D gene ambiguous. The V end lost 5 bases, the J end lost 5 bases, and 10 bases lay between the germline ends. This CDR3 is built from 14 residues. The germline V gene encodes CDR1 SEHNR and CDR2 FQNEAQ (reference sequence). The CDR3 bases are TGTGCCAGCAGCCAGGCTTTGAGGGCCAACGTCCTGACTTTC. This encodes CASSQALRANVLTF.

This chain joins TRBV19 and TRBJ1-4; D is unclear. V lost 4 bases and J 5 bases, leaving 11 bases between the germline ends. The CDR3 spans 14 residues. Germline CDR1 LNHDA, CDR2 SQIVND (reference sequence). The CDR3 loop reads CASSTRVPNEKLFF. For the CDR3, the DNA is TGTGCCAGTAGTACTCGGGTCCCGAATGAAAAACTGTTTTTT.

This chain links TRBV18 with TRBJ1-2, with D tentatively TRBD1 (5 bases). V was pared by 1 base and J by 8 bases, with 11 bases between. Germline V CDR1 and CDR2: KGHSH, LQKENI. This CDR3 contains 13 residues. In nucleotides, the CDR3 is TGTGCCAGCTCACCACGGAGGGGACGGGGCTACACCTTC. Protein: CASSPRRGRGYTF.

The gene calls are TRBV7-9 and TRBJ2-3; TRBD1 matches at 8 bases. Germline V CDR1 and CDR2: SEHNR, FQNEAQ (reference sequence). J gave up 2 bases and V 6 bases, and 10 bases lay outside the gene matches. The CDR3 runs 16 residues. CDR3 in amino acids: CASSRRQGSPTDTQYF. In DNA form, the CDR3 reads TGTGCCAGCAGTCGGCGACAGGGGAGTCCCACAGATACGCAGTATTTT. The full variable domain, in which reference TRBV7-9 and TRBJ2-3 provide the parts outside the CDR3, is DTGVSQNPRHKITKRGQNVTFRCDPISEHNRLYWYRQTLGQGPEFLTYFQNEAQLEKSRLLSDRFSAERPKGSFSTLEIQRTEQGDSAMYLCASSRRQGSPTDTQYFGPGTRLTVL.

The chain employs TRBV2 and TRBJ1-3; D uncertain. Germline V gives CDR1 SNHLY, CDR2 FYNNEI. The CDR3 is 12 amino acids. The V end was cut by 9 bases, the J end by 0 bases, with 6 bases between. The CDR3 reads CASLPSGNTIYF. The DNA for the CDR3 is TGTGCCAGTCTACCCTCTGGAAACACCATATATTTT.

The CDR3 spells CASSLISREKLFF. Here the CDR3 DNA reads TGTGCCAGCAGTTTAATCTCGCGCGAAAAACTGTTTTTT. The chain recombines TRBV28 with TRBJ1-4, with unresolved D. The CDR3 is made up of 13 amino acids. Trimming left V 2 bases short and J 8 bases short, with 9 bases between. Germline values: CDR1 MDHEN, CDR2 SYDVKM. The variable domain in full, completed from reference TRBV28 and TRBJ1-4, reads DVKVTQSSRYLVKRTGEKVFLECVQDMDHENMFWYRQDPGLGLRLIYFSYDVKMKEKGDIPEGYSVSREKKERFSLILESASTNQTSMYLCASSLISREKLFFGSGTQLSVL.

The chain carries TRBV7-2 and TRBJ2-7, with D perhaps TRBD1 (5 bases). This CDR3 comprises 15 residues. The germline CDR1 and CDR2 sequences are SGHTA and FQGNSA. V was pared by 5 bases and J by 4 bases, with 18 bases between. The CDR3 protein is CASSLGWQGPYEQYF. The CDR3, as DNA: TGTGCCAGCAGCCTTGGGTGGCAGGGCCCGTACGAGCAGTACTTC.

This chain links TRBV4-3 with TRBJ1-2; D unresolved. The V end lost 0 bases, the J end lost 4 bases, and 12 bases lay between the germline ends. The CDR3 is 15 amino acids. Germline V gives CDR1 LGHNA, CDR2 YSLEER. CDR3 bases: TGCGCCAGCAGCCAAGATATGGCGAACCCCTATGGCTACACCTTC. The encoded protein is CASSQDMANPYGYTF.

J is TRBJ1-2 and V is TRBV19; 12 nucleotides agree with TRBD1. Germline-derived CDR1 and CDR2 are LNHDA and SQIVND (reference sequence). With V trimmed by 5 bases and J by 8 bases, 9 bases remained unmatched. The CDR3 sequence is 15 residues long. The CDR3 DNA reads TGTGCCAGTAGTGCCGGGACAGGGGGCGCGGGGGGCTACACCTTC. Encoded protein: CASSAGTGGAGGYTF.

This clone has a single count. The chain has TRBV6-2 or TRBV6-3 and TRBJ2-7, with TRBD2 matching over 10 bases. The CDR3 extends over 15 amino acids. Germline trimming cut 0 bases from V and 1 base from J; bases unmatched to any gene: 0. Germline V CDR1 and CDR2: MNHEY, SVGEGT. CDR3 protein: CASSYSAGGSYEQYF. In nucleotides, the CDR3 is TGTGCCAGCAGTTACTCAGCGGGAGGGTCCTACGAGCAGTACTTC.

V gene TRBV7-3 combines with J gene TRBJ1-2; 7 nucleotides line up with TRBD1. V was clipped by 4 bases and J by 6 bases; unmatched bases: 11. The CDR3 runs 15 residues. The germline CDR1 and CDR2 sequences are SGHTA and FQGTGA. The CDR3 DNA sequence: TGTGCCAGCAGCTCCGGGGGAGGGGGCGGTGATGGCTACACCTTC. It specifies CASSSGGGGGDGYTF.

The rearrangement joins TRBV10-3 to TRBJ2-7, with 9 bases aligning to TRBD1. Trimming removed 7 bases from V and 5 bases from J; junction bases left unmatched: 9. Germline values: CDR1 ENHRY, CDR2 SYGVKD. The CDR3 consists of 14 residues. CDR3 in amino acids: CAINIQGAEDEQYF. Here the CDR3 DNA reads TGTGCCATCAACATACAGGGGGCGGAGGACGAGCAGTACTTC.

This chain joins TRBV25-1 and TRBJ1-2; D not resolved. Trimming pared 8 bases from V and 5 bases from J, leaving 9 bases between. The CDR3 has 11 residues. Germline V gene lookup returns CDR1 MGHDK and CDR2 SYGVNS. CDR3 DNA: TGTGCCAGCCAATATTCATATGGCTACACCTTC. It translates to CASQYSYGYTF.

This chain links TRBV7-2 with TRBJ2-1; 10 nucleotides align to TRBD2. The CDR3 has 15 residues. V shed 5 bases, J shed 10 bases, and the junction held 11 bases outside the gene matches. Germline CDR1 is SGHTA and CDR2 is FQGNSA. The CDR3 region is CASSLGLAATMEQFF. The DNA for the CDR3 is TGTGCCAGCAGCCTCGGACTAGCGGCTACAATGGAGCAGTTCTTC.

This sequence joins TRBV6-5 and TRBJ1-1; D unclear. The V and J ends lost 4 bases and 1 base respectively, with 7 bases between them. The germline V gene has CDR1 MNHEY and CDR2 SVGAGI. The CDR3 runs to 13 residues. The CDR3: CASSSSENTEAFF. The CDR3 DNA is TGTGCCAGCAGTTCATCAGAGAACACTGAAGCTTTCTTT.

The rearrangement links TRBV30 to TRBJ2-7; 10 bases agree with TRBD1. The junction had 6 bases not matched to a gene; V was cut back by 5 bases and J by 5 bases. CDR3 size: 13 residues. CDR1 and CDR2 (germline): GTSNPN, SVGIG (reference sequence). The CDR3 loop reads CAWAGTGVHEQYF. In DNA form, the CDR3 reads TGTGCCTGGGCCGGGACAGGGGTCCACGAGCAGTACTTC. Using reference TRBV30 and TRBJ2-7 for the parts outside the CDR3, the full variable domain is SQTIHQWPATLVQPVGSPLSLECTVEGTSNPNLYWYRQAAGRGLQLLFYSVGIGQISSEVPQNLSASRPQDRQFILSSKKLLLSDSGFYLCAWAGTGVHEQYFGPGTRLTVT.

The CDR3 spells CASSILTSGPTDTQYF. DNA of the CDR3: TGTGCCAGTAGTATCCTGACTAGCGGCCCGACAGATACGCAGTATTTT. This rearrangement joins TRBV19 to TRBJ2-3; TRBD2 aligns across 9 bases. Losses at the gene ends were 3 bases for V and 3 bases for J; bases not matched to a gene: 7. Germline lookup yields CDR1 LNHDA and CDR2 SQIVND (reference sequence). The CDR3 has 16 residues.

The V and J genes are TRBV2 and TRBJ1-2; D is unclear. Trimming took 5 bases from V and 1 from J, leaving 2 bases between them. The CDR3 covers 11 residues. Germline V lookup: CDR1 SNHLY, CDR2 FYNNEI. CDR3 nucleotides: TGTGCCAGCAGTTATAACTATGGCTACACCTTC. It specifies CASSYNYGYTF.

This clone has a single count. V usage is TRBV15 and J usage is TRBJ2-2; the D gene is possibly TRBD1 (6 bases). The CDR3 runs to 15 residues. Germline CDR1 and CDR2: LNHNV and YYDKDF (reference sequence). The germline V and J ends were trimmed by 8 bases and 0 bases, with 13 bases remaining between them. In DNA, the CDR3 is TGTGCCACCTATCCGGGACACACGAACACCGGGGAGCTGTTTTTT. Residues: CATYPGHTNTGELFF.

This clone came up once. The V and J genes are TRBV9 and TRBJ1-6; a weak D match, TRBD1 (6 bases). There are 16 residues in the CDR3. V lost 0 bases, J lost 7 bases, and 14 bases lay in between. CDR1 SGDLS and CDR2 YYNGEE come from the germline V gene. The CDR3 DNA reads TGTGCCAGCAGCGTAGTAGCAGGGGAGGACAATTCACCCCTCCACTTT. As protein: CASSVVAGEDNSPLHF.

The genes are TRBV10-3 and TRBJ2-2; TRBD1 is a possible D gene (7 bases). The germline V gene encodes CDR1 ENHRY and CDR2 SYGVKD. The CDR3 has 14 residues. With 8 bases removed from V and 2 bases from J, the gap between germline ends came to 12 bases. CDR3 bases: TGTGCCATCGGGGGGACAGTTAACACCGGGGAGCTGTTTTTT. Protein: CAIGGTVNTGELFF.

This clone was detected a few times. The chain uses TRBV4-1 and TRBJ1-2, with 9 bases matching TRBD1. This CDR3 comprises 14 residues. With 3 bases clipped from V and 4 bases from J, the junction kept 3 bases outside the gene matches. Per germline, CDR1 MGHRA and CDR2 YSYEKL. This CDR3 is CASSQGTGTYGYTF. The DNA of the CDR3 is TGCGCCAGCAGCCAGGGGACAGGGACCTATGGCTACACCTTC.

CDR3 residues: CASSRGLAGGHTGELFF. CDR3 bases: TGTGCCAGCAGCCGGGGGCTAGCGGGAGGACACACCGGGGAGCTGTTTTTT. V and J are TRBV5-4 and TRBJ2-2, with 11 bases fitting TRBD2. The CDR3 contains 17 residues. The trim removed 4 bases at V and 3 bases at J, leaving 8 bases unmatched. The germline CDR1 and CDR2 sequences are SGHNT and YYREEE (reference sequence).

The chain has TRBV27 and TRBJ1-6, with D possibly matching TRBD1 (6 bases). The CDR3 is made up of 15 amino acids. With 2 bases removed from V and 4 bases from J, the gap between germline ends came to 9 bases. Germline values: CDR1 MNHEY, CDR2 SMNVEV (reference sequence). CDR3 DNA sequence: TGTGCCAGCAGTTTAAGGCAGGGGTATAATTCACCCCTCCACTTT. Its protein is CASSLRQGYNSPLHF.

The CDR3 DNA follows: TGCGCCAGCAGTCACGGACAGGCTGGGGGTAATTCACCCCTCCACTTT. This encodes CASSHGQAGGNSPLHF. J is TRBJ1-6 and V is TRBV10-2; TRBD1 aligns across 7 bases. J gave up 6 bases and V 5 bases, and 10 bases lay outside the gene matches. This CDR3 comprises 16 residues. Germline loops: CDR1 WSHSY, CDR2 SAAADI.

V usage is TRBV19 and J usage is TRBJ1-2; D call uncertain. Between the trimmed V and J ends, which lost 4 bases and 3 bases, there was a span of 12 bases. Per germline, CDR1 LNHDA and CDR2 SQIVND (reference sequence). The length of the CDR3 is 14 residues. CDR3 region: CASSTLSKDYGYTF. The CDR3 nucleotides are TGTGCCAGTAGTACCTTGTCCAAGGACTATGGCTACACCTTC.

The table lists this clone with a few counts. The chain uses TRBV5-6 and TRBJ2-7; D is possibly TRBD1 (6 bases). Germline V gene lookup returns CDR1 SGHDT and CDR2 YYEEEE. Trimming took 4 bases from V and 4 from J, leaving 15 bases between them. The CDR3 has 14 residues. The CDR3 region has the DNA TGTGCCAGCAGCCTCGGACAGCATGAGTACGAGCAGTACTTC. Translated, it gives CASSLGQHEYEQYF. Looking up the rest from reference TRBV5-6 and TRBJ2-7 gives the full variable domain: DAGVTQSPTHLIKTRGQQVTLRCSPKSGHDTVSWYQQALGQGPQFIFQYYEEEERQRGNFPDRFSGHQFPNYSSELNVNALLLGDSALYLCASSLGQHEYEQYFGPGTRLTVT.

The rearrangement uses TRBV2 and TRBJ1-4; tentative D call: TRBD1 (5 bases). Per germline, CDR1 SNHLY and CDR2 FYNNEI. CDR3 length: 12 amino acids. Trimming cost V 6 bases and J 11 bases, with 13 bases left between them. The CDR3 reads CASRGGVGKLFF. For the CDR3, the DNA is TGTGCCAGCAGGGGAGGGGTTGGGAAACTGTTTTTT.

The J gene is TRBJ1-1, the V gene TRBV5-1; maybe TRBD1 (6 bases). V dropped 0 bases and J dropped 2 bases, with 11 bases sitting between them. This CDR3 has 15 amino acids. Germline assignment: CDR1 SGHRS and CDR2 YFSETQ. The CDR3 reads CASSLVGQTNTEAFF. As DNA, the CDR3 is TGCGCCAGCAGCTTGGTTGGACAGACCAACACTGAAGCTTTCTTT.